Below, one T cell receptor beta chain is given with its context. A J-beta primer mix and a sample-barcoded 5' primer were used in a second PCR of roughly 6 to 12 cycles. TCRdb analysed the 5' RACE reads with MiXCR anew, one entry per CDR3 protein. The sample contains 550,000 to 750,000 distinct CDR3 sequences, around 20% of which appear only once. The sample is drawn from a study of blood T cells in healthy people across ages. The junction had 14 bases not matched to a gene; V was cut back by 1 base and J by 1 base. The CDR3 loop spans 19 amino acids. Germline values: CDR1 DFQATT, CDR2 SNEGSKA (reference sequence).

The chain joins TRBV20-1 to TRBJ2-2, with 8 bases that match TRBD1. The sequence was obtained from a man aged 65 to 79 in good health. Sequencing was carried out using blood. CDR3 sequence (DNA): TGCAGTGCTAGAGCGTTCGGGACAGGAATACAATTGAACACCGGGGAGCTGTTTTTT. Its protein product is CSARAFGTGIQLNTGELFF.